Following are 21 T cell receptor beta chains from one sample sequenced in a study of shared clonotypes between healthy human individuals. Sequencing used immunoSEQ multiplex PCR; TCRdb keeps in-frame clones, though not all of them. The repertoire holds fewer than 3 million clones, with 85% to 95% as singletons. The sample was naive CD4+ T cells from PBMCs. Specified subset: CD45RA+ positively selected. The receptors originated from a man aged 18 to 30 in good health. Some clones in this sample may be carry-over from other donors' samples.

There are a few counts of this clone. V is TRBV6-4 and J is TRBJ1-1; 7 bases align to TRBD1. The trim removed 6 bases at V and 4 bases at J, leaving 5 bases unmatched. Per the germline V gene, CDR1 is MRHNA and CDR2 is SNTAGT. This CDR3 has 13 residues. CDR3 amino acids: CASRQGFGTEAFF. The CDR3 DNA sequence: TGTGCCAGCAGACAGGGGTTTGGCACTGAAGCTTTCTTT.

Worth noting for this clone: The same CDR3 also results from other DNA sequences found in this sample. The chain uses TRBV2 and TRBJ2-7, with D unclear. Germline loops: CDR1 SNHLY, CDR2 FYNNEI. The CDR3 spans 11 residues. The V gene lost 6 bases and the J gene lost 3 bases, with 6 bases spanning the gap. CDR3 in amino acids: CASRGIYEQYF. CDR3 in DNA: TGTGCCAGCAGGGGTATCTACGAGCAGTACTTC.

The rearrangement joins TRBV28 to TRBJ1-1; 8 bases agree with TRBD1. Unmatched junction bases numbered 14, after V lost 5 bases and J lost 3 bases. Germline loops: CDR1 MDHEN, CDR2 SYDVKM. This CDR3 spans 17 amino acids. The CDR3 bases are TGTGCCAGCAGTCTCCCTATACCGGGACAGGCGCACACTGAAGCTTTCTTT. This sequence encodes CASSLPIPGQAHTEAFF.

To note about this clone: The same CDR3 is also encoded by other DNA sequences in this sample. The chain is built from TRBV5-4 and TRBJ2-5; D uncertain. The V and J ends lost 4 bases and 1 base respectively, with 8 bases between them. The CDR3 consists of 13 residues. Germline V gene sequence: CDR1 SGHNT, CDR2 YYREEE (reference sequence). The CDR3 protein is CASSGGVQETQYF. Written as DNA, the CDR3 is TGTGCCAGCAGCGGCGGAGTCCAAGAGACCCAGTACTTC.

This clone was recorded once. This sequence joins TRBV30 and TRBJ2-2, with D unresolved. In germline, CDR1 is GTSNPN, CDR2 SVGIG (reference sequence). Trimming pared 2 bases from V and 4 bases from J, leaving 5 bases between. The CDR3 covers 12 residues. CDR3 nucleotides: TGTGCCTGGAGTATCCGCACCGGGGAGCTGTTTTTT. Translated, it gives CAWSIRTGELFF.

V usage is TRBV2 and J usage is TRBJ2-7; D unresolved. The CDR3 has 10 amino acids. With 8 bases removed from V and 2 bases from J, the gap between germline ends came to 4 bases. Germline V lookup: CDR1 SNHLY, CDR2 FYNNEI. CDR3 loop: CASLAYEQYF. DNA for the CDR3: TGTGCCAGCCTAGCCTACGAGCAGTACTTC.

Details on this clone: At the DNA level, this CDR3 is encoded by other sequences in the same sample as well. V is TRBV28 and J is TRBJ2-5; D is undetermined. The CDR3 totals 11 residues. Germline CDR1 reads MDHEN; CDR2 reads SYDVKM. V was cut by 5 bases and J by 3 bases, with 4 bases left in between. The CDR3 loop is CASSIEETQYF. DNA for the CDR3: TGTGCCAGCAGTATCGAAGAGACCCAGTACTTC.

The chain combines TRBV19 with TRBJ2-1; 7 bases agree with TRBD2. Germline V gene sequence: CDR1 LNHDA, CDR2 SQIVND (reference sequence). V dropped 4 bases and J dropped 3; count of bases not matched to a gene: 6. The CDR3 is made up of 15 amino acids. CDR3 loop: CASSKRGGGYNEQFF. In nucleotides, the CDR3 is TGTGCCAGTAGTAAGCGCGGGGGAGGCTACAATGAGCAGTTCTTC.

The chain uses TRBV7-2 and TRBJ2-7; TRBD1 agrees at 8 bases. The J segment lost 6 bases and the V segment lost 2 bases, leaving 21 bases of the junction unmatched. The CDR3 has 19 residues. In germline, CDR1 is SGHTA, CDR2 FQGNSA. CDR3: CASSLKGWGQRGQGGEQYF. The CDR3 DNA sequence: TGTGCCAGCAGCTTAAAGGGTTGGGGGCAGAGAGGACAGGGCGGCGAGCAGTACTTC.

This sequence joins TRBV14 and TRBJ1-5; TRBD1 aligns across 9 bases. Trimming took 1 base from V and 6 from J; bases not matched to a gene: 1. This CDR3 has 14 amino acids. In germline, CDR1 is SGHDN, CDR2 FVKESK. CDR3 sequence reads: CASSQGTGAQPQHF. In DNA form, the CDR3 reads TGTGCCAGCAGCCAAGGGACAGGGGCTCAGCCCCAGCATTTT.

The rearrangement joins TRBV7-2 to TRBJ2-2; no firm D call. The germline CDR1 and CDR2 sequences are SGHTA and FQGNSA. V lost 3 bases, J lost 3 bases, and 5 bases lay in between. The CDR3 has 13 amino acids. The CDR3 spells CASSFWDTGELFF. The CDR3, as DNA: TGTGCCAGCAGCTTTTGGGACACCGGGGAGCTGTTTTTT.

J is TRBJ2-5 and V is TRBV7-3; 10 nucleotides line up with TRBD2. The junction had 4 bases not matched to a gene; V was cut back by 5 bases and J by 7 bases. The CDR3 spans 13 residues. Germline V gives CDR1 SGHTA, CDR2 FQGTGA. CDR3 coding DNA: TGTGCCAGCAGCGGTTCTAGCGGGGGGACCCAGTACTTC. It codes for CASSGSSGGTQYF.

This rearrangement joins TRBV28 to TRBJ1-2; the D gene is possibly TRBD1 (5 bases). The V and J ends lost 3 bases and 7 bases respectively, with 18 bases between them. The germline V gene has CDR1 MDHEN and CDR2 SYDVKM. This CDR3 is 15 amino acids long. In nucleotides, the CDR3 is TGTGCCAGCAGTTTGCAAGGCAGGCCCCAGGGTGGCTACACCTTC. Translated: CASSLQGRPQGGYTF.

The chain carries TRBV10-1 and TRBJ2-7, with 10 bases identical to TRBD2. Germline V gene data show CDR1 as WNHNN and CDR2 as SYGVQD (reference sequence). After removal of 4 bases from V and 3 bases from J, the junction contained 3 bases not matched to a gene. This CDR3 has 14 amino acids. The CDR3 sequence is CASSGTSGNYEQYF. For the CDR3, the DNA is TGCGCCAGCAGTGGGACTAGCGGTAACTACGAGCAGTACTTC.

The genes are TRBV18 and TRBJ2-1; possibly TRBD1 or TRBD2 for D (5 bases each). CDR1 is KGHSH, CDR2 LQKENI, per germline. The CDR3 extends over 19 amino acids. Trimming cost V 3 bases and J 7 bases, with 28 bases left between them. The CDR3: CASSPRVTSSVGALNEQFF. CDR3 sequence (DNA): TGTGCCAGCTCACCGAGGGTCACTTCCAGCGTTGGGGCTTTGAATGAGCAGTTCTTC.

The rearrangement links TRBV4-2 to TRBJ2-5, with 9 bases that match TRBD2. Losses at the gene ends were 3 bases for V and 4 bases for J; bases not matched to a gene: 3. CDR3 length: 14 amino acids. The germline V gene has CDR1 LGHNA and CDR2 YNFKEQ. The CDR3 nucleotides are TGTGCCAGCAGCCAGGTGACTAGCGGAGAGACCCAGTACTTC. It yields the protein CASSQVTSGETQYF.

This chain connects TRBV27 to TRBJ2-3; unclear D gene. Per germline, CDR1 MNHEY and CDR2 SMNVEV (reference sequence). V gave up 6 bases and J gave up 1 base, with 11 bases separating them. This CDR3 contains 14 residues. CDR3 DNA: TGTGCCAGCAGCGGAATCGGTGGCACAGATACGCAGTATTTT. Translating it yields CASSGIGGTDTQYF.

The chain links TRBV29-1 to TRBJ1-1; tentative D call: TRBD1 (6 bases). From germline, CDR1 is SQVTM and CDR2 ANQGSEA. The CDR3 extends over 13 amino acids. Between the trimmed V and J ends, which lost 2 bases and 5 bases, there was a span of 12 bases. CDR3 nucleotide sequence: TGCAGCGTTGAAAGGGGGAGATTTACTGAAGCTTTCTTT. Protein sequence: CSVERGRFTEAFF.

The CDR3 protein is CAIGSGRGTDTQYF. CDR3 in DNA: TGTGCCATCGGTTCCGGGAGGGGGACAGATACGCAGTATTTT. This sequence joins TRBV10-3 and TRBJ2-3; 8 bases are a match to TRBD2. The CDR3 is 14 amino acids. Germline CDR1 reads ENHRY; CDR2 reads SYGVKD. Unmatched junction bases numbered 7, after V lost 8 bases and J lost 3 bases.

The V gene is TRBV5-4, the J gene TRBJ1-3; unclear D gene. V was cut by 0 bases and J by 0 bases, with 10 bases left in between. The length of the CDR3 is 16 residues. The germline V gene has CDR1 SGHNT and CDR2 YYREEE (reference sequence). This CDR3 is CASSLGSVPSGNTIYF. The CDR3 DNA sequence: TGTGCCAGCAGCTTGGGGTCAGTGCCCTCTGGAAACACCATATATTTT.

The chain employs TRBV18 and TRBJ2-3; D is ambiguous. CDR3 length: 12 amino acids. V was clipped by 8 bases and J by 0 bases, with 6 bases between them. Looked up from germline, CDR1 is KGHSH and CDR2 is LQKENI. CDR3 residues: CASRYSTDTQYF. CDR3 sequence (DNA): TGTGCCAGCCGCTATAGCACAGATACGCAGTATTTT.